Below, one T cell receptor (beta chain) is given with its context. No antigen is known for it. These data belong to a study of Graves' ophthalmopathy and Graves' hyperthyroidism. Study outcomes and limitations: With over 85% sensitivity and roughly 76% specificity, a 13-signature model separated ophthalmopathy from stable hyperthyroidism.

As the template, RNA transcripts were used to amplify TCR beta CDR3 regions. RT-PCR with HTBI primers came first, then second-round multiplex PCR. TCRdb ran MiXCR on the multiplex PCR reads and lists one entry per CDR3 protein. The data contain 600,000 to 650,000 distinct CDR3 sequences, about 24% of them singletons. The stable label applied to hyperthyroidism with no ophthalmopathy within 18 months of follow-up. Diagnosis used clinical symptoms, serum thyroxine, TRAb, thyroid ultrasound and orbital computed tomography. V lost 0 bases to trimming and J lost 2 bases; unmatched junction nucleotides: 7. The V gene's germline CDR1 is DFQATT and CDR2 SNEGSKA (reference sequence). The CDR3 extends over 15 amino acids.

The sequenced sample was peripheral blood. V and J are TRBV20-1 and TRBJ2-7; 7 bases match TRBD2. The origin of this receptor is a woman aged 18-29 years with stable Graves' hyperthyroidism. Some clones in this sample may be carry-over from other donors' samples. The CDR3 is CSAREARGITYEQYF. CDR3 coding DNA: TGCAGTGCTAGAGAGGCGCGGGGGATCACCTACGAGCAGTACTTC.